This is a list of T cell receptor beta chains from one sample in a study of blood T cell repertoires in COVID-19. Clones were sequenced by immunoSEQ multiplex PCR, and TCRdb holds only the in-frame ones, with some missing. The data hold roughly 70,000 clones, with 65% to 85% observed a single time. The material sequenced was peripheral blood. The receptors originated from a man between 60 and 70 years old with COVID-19, enrolled during active disease. CDR3s leave out the opening cysteine and the closing phenylalanine or tryptophan.

j_call	v_call	cdr3_aa
TRBJ2-4	TRBV7-6	ASSFGDRGVGVIQY
TRBJ2-7	TRBV18	ASSPRRGRDPYEQY
TRBJ2-3	TRBV7-7	ASSLLAGGGDTQY
TRBJ2-7	TRBV7-2	ASSQQLGPYEQY
TRBJ2-1	TRBV7-3	ASSPQGGYNEQF
TRBJ2-2	TRBV7-3	ASSANRVTGELF
TRBJ1-4	TRBV5-1	ASSLDMGGKLF
TRBJ2-3	TRBV5-1	ASSGWTSGGSDTQY
TRBJ1-2	TRBV7-9	VSSLRGPLRSYT
TRBJ1-3	TRBV6-4	ASSDFSPGNTIY
TRBJ2-5	TRBV7-9	ASSSVQGAWETQY
TRBJ1-5	TRBV7-2	ASRRGNQPQH
TRBJ2-7	TRBV28	ASSFSWTGSSYEQY
TRBJ1-1	TRBV13	ASSLPGPGDTEAF
TRBJ2-7	TRBV7-2	ASSVTSGRVSYEQY
TRBJ2-1	TRBV19	ASILNPSGGNEQF
TRBJ1-1	TRBV30	AWNEGLTEAF
TRBJ2-3	TRBV5-1	ASSTQGLEDTQY
TRBJ1-1	TRBV27	ASSLRIFGDTEAF
TRBJ1-5	TRBV10-3	ATALQDSNQPQH
TRBJ2-7	TRBV7-6	ASSPGTRGYEQY
TRBJ2-6	TRBV10-3	ASPPLGAGANVLT
TRBJ2-3	TRBV28	ASSLGQTDTQY
TRBJ2-7	TRBV19	ASTSTLLQGRNYEQY
TRBJ1-2	TRBV19	ASSNRGVHGYT
TRBJ1-1	TRBV7-3	ASSFGGRNTEAF
TRBJ2-5	TRBV7-3	ASSPYLKPETQY
TRBJ2-5	TRBV29-1	SVDRDSETQY
TRBJ2-5	TRBV12-3/TRBV12-4	ASSSPDQETQY
TRBJ1-6	TRBV7-2	ASSPAAVEGSPLH
TRBJ2-1	TRBV5-4	ASSLGPGLYNEQF
TRBJ2-1	TRBV5-1	ASSPGGAGVTRNSYNEQF
TRBJ1-5	TRBV7-9	ASSLAWTGNQPQH
TRBJ2-7	TRBV30	GVTRDREYEQY
TRBJ2-5	TRBV5-4	ASSLKTEETQY
TRBJ1-4	TRBV2	ASSWDRDEKLF
TRBJ2-3	TRBV28	ASSSLKKGGGRGDTQY
TRBJ2-7	TRBV10-3	AISEQNGVTGEQY
TRBJ2-3	TRBV5-4	ASSLNRGTDTQY
TRBJ1-1	TRBV5-1	ASSLVPGMDTEAF
TRBJ1-4	TRBV5-1	ASSLVSEKLF
TRBJ2-7	TRBV29-1	STAAGNRYEQY
TRBJ2-1	TRBV29-1	SVKRQGEYNEQF
TRBJ1-5	TRBV5-5	ASDYRVGNQPQH
TRBJ2-2	TRBV1	TSGGGLADTGELF
TRBJ2-5	TRBV5-6	ASSPRQGEGETQY
TRBJ2-4	TRBV5-1	ASSLAPTRGGDIQY
TRBJ1-2	TRBV2	ARKGDRGLQYYGYT
TRBJ2-1	TRBV12-3/TRBV12-4	ASRRREQF
TRBJ1-2	TRBV11-3	ASSLSSAANYGYT
TRBJ1-3	TRBV24-1	ATPGDGLCGNTIY
TRBJ1-5	TRBV6-1	ASSERRGQPQH
TRBJ2-7	TRBV29-1	SVGAGVHEQY
TRBJ2-1	TRBV6-5	ASTRLAGSREQF
TRBJ2-1	TRBV7-2	ASSLAKGLAGGNGEQF
TRBJ2-7	TRBV7-9	ASSSRERGRYPSYEQY
TRBJ2-5	TRBV6-5	ASTEETQY
TRBJ1-2	TRBV4-2	ASSQDAGGGGYGYT
TRBJ1-6	TRBV18	ASSPFGQGAFSYNSPLH